The clone carrying this T cell receptor (beta chain) was observed a handful of times. Its specificity is not known. This sample was taken from a study of OX40 agonist ivuxolimab in advanced cancers. Study in general: With ivuxolimab, an agonistic anti-OX40 (CD134) antibody, patients were treated. Patients enrolled in dose escalation were diagnosed with hepatocellular carcinoma, melanoma, renal cell or head and neck cancer.

Per germline, CDR1 SGHDN and CDR2 FVKESK. The CDR3 has 11 residues. Between the trimmed V and J ends, which lost 4 bases and 5 bases, there was a span of 3 bases. Study-wide results and caveats: CD8+ T cells were the subset that, on average, had more expanded clones than CD4+. CD4+ and CD8+ blood T cells expanded clonally by week 6 at 0.1 to 3.0 mg/kg.

The repertoire was sequenced with immunoSEQ multiplex PCR; TCRdb's copy has only in-frame clones and lacks some. Among approximately 94,000 clones, around nine tenths were seen once, and the ten largest hold about 0.87%. The chain combines TRBV14 with TRBJ2-1; D is ambiguous. Sequenced material: CD4+ or CD8+ T cells sorted from blood, taken in a trial of the OX40 agonist ivuxolimab. The origin of this receptor is an adult with an advanced solid tumor such as melanoma, head and neck, liver or kidney cancer. This CDR3 reads CASSLNNEQFF. The CDR3 DNA follows: TGTGCCAGCAGCCTGAACAATGAGCAGTTCTTC.